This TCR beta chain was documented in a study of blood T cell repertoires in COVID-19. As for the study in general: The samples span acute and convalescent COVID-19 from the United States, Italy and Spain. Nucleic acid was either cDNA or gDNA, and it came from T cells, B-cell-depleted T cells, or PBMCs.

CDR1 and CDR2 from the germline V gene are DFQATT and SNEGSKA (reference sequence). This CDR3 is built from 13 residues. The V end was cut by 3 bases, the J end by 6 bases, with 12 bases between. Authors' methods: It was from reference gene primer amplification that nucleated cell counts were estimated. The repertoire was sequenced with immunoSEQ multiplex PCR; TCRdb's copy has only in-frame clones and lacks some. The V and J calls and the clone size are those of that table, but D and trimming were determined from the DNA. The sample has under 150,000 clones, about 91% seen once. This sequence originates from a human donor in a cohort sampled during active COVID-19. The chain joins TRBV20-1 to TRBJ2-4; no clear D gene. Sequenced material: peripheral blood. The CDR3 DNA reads TGCAGTGCTAGTAGGCTAGAGAGAAACATTCAGTACTTC. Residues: CSASRLERNIQYF.